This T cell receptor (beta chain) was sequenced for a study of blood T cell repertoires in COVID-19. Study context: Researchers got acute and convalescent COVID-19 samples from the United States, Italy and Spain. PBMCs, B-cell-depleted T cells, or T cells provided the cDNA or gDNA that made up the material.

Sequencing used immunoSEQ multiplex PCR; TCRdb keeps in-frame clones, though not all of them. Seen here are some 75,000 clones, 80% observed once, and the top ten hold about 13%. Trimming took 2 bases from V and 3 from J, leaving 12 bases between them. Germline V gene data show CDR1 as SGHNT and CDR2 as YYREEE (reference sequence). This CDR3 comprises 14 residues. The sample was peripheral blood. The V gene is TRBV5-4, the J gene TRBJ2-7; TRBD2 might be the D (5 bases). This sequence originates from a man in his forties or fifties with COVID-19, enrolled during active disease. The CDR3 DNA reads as TGTGCCAGCAGCTTCCGGGGTGCCTACTACGAGCAGTACTTC. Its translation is CASSFRGAYYEQYF.